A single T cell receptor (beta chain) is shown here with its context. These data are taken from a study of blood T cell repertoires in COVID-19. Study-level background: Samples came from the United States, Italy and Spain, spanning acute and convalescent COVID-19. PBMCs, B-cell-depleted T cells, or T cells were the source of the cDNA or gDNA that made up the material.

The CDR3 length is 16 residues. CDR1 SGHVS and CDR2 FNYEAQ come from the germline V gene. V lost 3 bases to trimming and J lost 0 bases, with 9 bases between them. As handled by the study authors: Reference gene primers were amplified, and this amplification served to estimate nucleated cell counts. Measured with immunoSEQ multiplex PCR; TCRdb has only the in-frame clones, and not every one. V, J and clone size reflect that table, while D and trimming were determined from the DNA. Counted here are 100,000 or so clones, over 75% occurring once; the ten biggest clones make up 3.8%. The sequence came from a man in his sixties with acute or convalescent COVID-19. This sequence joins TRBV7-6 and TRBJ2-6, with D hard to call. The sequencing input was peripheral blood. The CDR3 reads CASSLGRFSGANVLTF. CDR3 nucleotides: TGTGCCAGCAGCTTGGGCCGCTTCTCTGGGGCCAACGTCCTGACTTTC.